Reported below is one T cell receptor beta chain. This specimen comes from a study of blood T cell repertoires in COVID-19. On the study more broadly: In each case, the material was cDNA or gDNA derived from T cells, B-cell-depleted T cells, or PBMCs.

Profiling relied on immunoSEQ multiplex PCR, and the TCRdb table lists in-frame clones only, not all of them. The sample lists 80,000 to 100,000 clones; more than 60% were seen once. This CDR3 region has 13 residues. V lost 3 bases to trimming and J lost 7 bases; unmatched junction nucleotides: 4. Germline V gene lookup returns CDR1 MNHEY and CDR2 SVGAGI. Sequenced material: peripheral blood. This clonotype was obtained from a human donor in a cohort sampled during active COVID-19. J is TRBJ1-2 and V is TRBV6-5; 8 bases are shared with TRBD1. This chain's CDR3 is CASSYSQGAGYTF. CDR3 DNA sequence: TGTGCCAGCAGTTATAGCCAGGGGGCTGGCTACACCTTC.